This entry is about one T cell receptor (beta chain). This sample stems from a study of blood T cell repertoires in COVID-19. On the study more broadly: Whether acute or convalescent, the COVID-19 samples came from the United States, Italy and Spain.

Profiling relied on immunoSEQ multiplex PCR, and the TCRdb table lists in-frame clones only, not all of them. The data show about 130,000 clones, roughly three quarters seen once. The CDR3 has 17 residues. Trimming cost V 3 bases and J 0 bases; bases outside gene matches: 10. Per the germline V gene, CDR1 is DFQATT and CDR2 is SNEGSKA (reference sequence). Source material: peripheral blood. This sequence joins TRBV20-1 and TRBJ2-2; TRBD1 aligns across 7 bases. The sequence came from a man at least 80 years old with acute or convalescent COVID-19. The CDR3 protein is CSASREGTASNTGELFF. DNA for the CDR3: TGCAGTGCTAGTCGGGAAGGGACAGCATCGAACACCGGGGAGCTGTTTTTT.